This T cell receptor beta chain was captured in a study of spatial heterogeneity in lung cancer. Across the study: After resection, follow-up PBMC samples were sequenced when available, at a median of roughly 2 years later. The average appearance count of each unique TCR and UMI combination in raw reads was more than nine.

This clonotype was recorded a few times. Its target is unknown. Regarding time point: blood at routine non-recurrence follow-up after resection. Sequencing covered unsorted whole RNA taken from tumor, nontumor lung or frozen PBMC. The study's findings and limits: Relative to follow-up, resection was when ubiquitous expanded tumor TCRs appeared more in blood.

The V gene lost 1 base and the J gene lost 5 bases, with 9 bases spanning the gap. This CDR3 is 13 amino acids long. CDR1 and CDR2 (germline): SGHDT, YYEEEE. MiXCR, run by TCRdb on the 5' RACE reads, gives a single entry per CDR3 protein. Of around 120,000 distinct CDR3 sequences listed, less than 15% were seen once; the top ten hold approximately 15%. Here the sequenced sample was PBMCs, taken at follow-up. The receptor comes from a male donor with early-stage non-small cell lung cancer. The chain recombines TRBV5-6 with TRBJ2-5; possible D gene TRBD2, 5 bases. The CDR3 nucleotides read TGTGCCAGCAGCTTGATCGGGGATGAGACCCAGTACTTC. Translated, it gives CASSLIGDETQYF.